A single T cell receptor (beta chain) is shown here with its context. In the original analysis: It was from reference gene primer amplification that nucleated cell counts were estimated. Here immunoSEQ multiplex PCR was the method, and the copy in TCRdb shows in-frame clones only, minus some. V and J calls and clone size are as listed in that table; D and trimming were resolved from the DNA. This sample yields approximately 290,000 clones, of which more than 85% are seen a single time; approximately 0.84% belongs to the top ten. These data come from a study of blood T cell repertoires in COVID-19. The wider study: Whether acute or convalescent, the COVID-19 samples came from the United States, Italy and Spain.

This TCR derives from a young man with acute or convalescent COVID-19. Sequences were obtained from peripheral blood.

CDR3 coding DNA: TGTGCCAGCAGCTCGAACAGGGGGGAGCTGACCCAGTACTTC. It translates to CASSSNRGELTQYF. This rearrangement joins TRBV7-2 to TRBJ2-5; 8 bases are a match to TRBD1. The germline CDR1 and CDR2 sequences are SGHTA and FQGNSA. J gave up 7 bases and V 4 bases, and 8 bases lay outside the gene matches. The CDR3 runs 14 residues.